Below, one TCR beta chain is given with its context. Generated by immunoSEQ multiplex PCR, the TCRdb table keeps only in-frame clones and is missing some. The sample carries approximately 210,000 clones, 90% to 95% recorded once. Germline lookup yields CDR1 KGHDR and CDR2 SFDVKD. The CDR3 runs to 17 residues. The junction had 18 bases not matched to a gene; V was cut back by 9 bases and J by 5 bases. These data are taken from a study of blood T cell repertoires in COVID-19. Sequencing was done on a sample of peripheral blood. The TCR comes from a man aged 25-45 years with COVID-19, enrolled during active disease. The V call is TRBV24-1, the J call TRBJ2-3, with TRBD1 matching 8 bases. The CDR3 protein is CATVPKRDRRLKDTQYF. As DNA, the CDR3 is TGTGCCACCGTTCCGAAGAGGGACAGGAGGCTTAAAGATACGCAGTATTTT.